This T cell receptor beta chain stems from a study of T cell changes during pregnancy in multiple sclerosis. Profiling relied on immunoSEQ multiplex PCR, and the TCRdb table lists in-frame clones only, not all of them. This sample yields some 90,000 clones, of which roughly nine tenths are seen a single time; less than 2% belongs to the top ten. This clone was seen only once. CDR1 and CDR2 (germline): LGHNA, YNFKEQ. Losses at the gene ends were 4 bases for V and 0 bases for J; bases not matched to a gene: 9. The CDR3 contains 18 residues. V is TRBV4-2 and J is TRBJ2-6; 7 bases map to TRBD1. The specimen comprised peripheral blood, sampled after pregnancy. This clonotype was obtained from a female donor in good health, enrolled as a control in a pregnancy study. CDR3 in amino acids: CASSRGQGVDSGANVLTF. CDR3 bases: TGTGCCAGCAGCCGCGGTCAGGGGGTGGACTCTGGGGCCAACGTCCTGACTTTC.